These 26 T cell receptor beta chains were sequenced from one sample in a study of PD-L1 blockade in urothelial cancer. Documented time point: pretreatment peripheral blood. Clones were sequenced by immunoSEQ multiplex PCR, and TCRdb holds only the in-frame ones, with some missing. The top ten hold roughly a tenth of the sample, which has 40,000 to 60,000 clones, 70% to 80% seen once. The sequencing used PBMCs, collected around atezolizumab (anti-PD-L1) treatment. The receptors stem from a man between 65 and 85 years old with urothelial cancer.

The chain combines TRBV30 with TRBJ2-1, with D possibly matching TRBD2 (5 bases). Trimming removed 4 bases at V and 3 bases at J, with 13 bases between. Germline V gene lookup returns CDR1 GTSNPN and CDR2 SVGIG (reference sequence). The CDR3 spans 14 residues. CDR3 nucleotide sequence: TGTGCCTGGACGGGGAACGTGGTCTACAATGAGCAGTTCTTC. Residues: CAWTGNVVYNEQFF.

In DNA, the CDR3 is TGTGCCAGTAGGCGGGGGGAAGGGAACACTGAAGCTTTCTTT. Translating it yields CASRRGEGNTEAFF. V gene TRBV27 combines with J gene TRBJ1-1; the D gene is possibly TRBD1 (5 bases). There are 14 residues in the CDR3. V lost 9 bases and J 1 base, leaving 15 bases between the germline ends. Germline V gives CDR1 MNHEY, CDR2 SMNVEV (reference sequence).

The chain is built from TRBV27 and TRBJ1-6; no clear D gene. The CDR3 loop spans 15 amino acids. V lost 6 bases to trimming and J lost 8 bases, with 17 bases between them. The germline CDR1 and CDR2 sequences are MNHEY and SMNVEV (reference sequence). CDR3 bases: TGTGCCAGCAGCAGTTATCCTTCGGGGTATTCACCCCTCCACTTT. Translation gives CASSSYPSGYSPLHF.

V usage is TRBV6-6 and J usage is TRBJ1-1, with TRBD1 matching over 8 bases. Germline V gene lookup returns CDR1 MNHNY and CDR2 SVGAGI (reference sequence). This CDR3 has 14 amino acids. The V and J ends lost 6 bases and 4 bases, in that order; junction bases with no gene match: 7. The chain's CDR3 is CASRPRQGSTEAFF. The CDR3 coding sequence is TGTGCCAGCAGACCAAGACAGGGGAGCACTGAAGCTTTCTTT.

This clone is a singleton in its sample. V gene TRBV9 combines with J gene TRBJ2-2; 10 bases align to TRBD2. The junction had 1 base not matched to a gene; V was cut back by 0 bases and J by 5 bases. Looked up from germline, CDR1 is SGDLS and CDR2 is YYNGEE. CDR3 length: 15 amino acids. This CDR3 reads CASSVVLAGTGELFF. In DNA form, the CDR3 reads TGTGCCAGCAGCGTAGTACTAGCGGGAACCGGGGAGCTGTTTTTT. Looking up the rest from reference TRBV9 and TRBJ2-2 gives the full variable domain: DSGVTQTPKHLITATGQRVTLRCSPRSGDLSVYWYQQSLDQGLQFLIQYYNGEERAKGNILERFSAQQFPDLHSELNLSSLELGDSALYFCASSVVLAGTGELFFGEGSRLTVL.

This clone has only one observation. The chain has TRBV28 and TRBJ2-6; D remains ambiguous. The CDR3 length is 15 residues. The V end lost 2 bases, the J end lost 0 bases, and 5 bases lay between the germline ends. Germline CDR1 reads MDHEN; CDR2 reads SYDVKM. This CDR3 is CASSLERSGANVLTF. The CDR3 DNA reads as TGTGCCAGCAGTTTAGAGCGCTCTGGGGCCAACGTCCTGACTTTC.

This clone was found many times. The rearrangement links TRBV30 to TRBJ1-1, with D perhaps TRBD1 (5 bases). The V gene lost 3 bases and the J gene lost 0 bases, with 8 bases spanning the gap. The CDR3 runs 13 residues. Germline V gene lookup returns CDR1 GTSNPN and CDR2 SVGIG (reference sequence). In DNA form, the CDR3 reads TGTGCCTGGAGGACAGCGTTGAACACTGAAGCTTTCTTT. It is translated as CAWRTALNTEAFF.

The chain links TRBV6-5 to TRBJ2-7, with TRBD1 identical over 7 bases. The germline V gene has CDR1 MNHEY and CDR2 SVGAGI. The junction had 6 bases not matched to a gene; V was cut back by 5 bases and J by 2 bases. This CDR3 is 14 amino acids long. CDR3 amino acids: CASSARDSPYEQYF. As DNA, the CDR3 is TGTGCCAGCAGTGCCCGGGACAGCCCCTACGAGCAGTACTTC.

The CDR3 region has the DNA TGTGCCAGCAGTTTAACAGATGCACAAGAGACCCAGTACTTC. It translates to CASSLTDAQETQYF. This rearrangement joins TRBV28 to TRBJ2-5; D is undetermined. V dropped 2 bases and J dropped 2 bases, with 9 bases sitting between them. The CDR3 runs to 14 residues. Germline CDR1 MDHEN, CDR2 SYDVKM.

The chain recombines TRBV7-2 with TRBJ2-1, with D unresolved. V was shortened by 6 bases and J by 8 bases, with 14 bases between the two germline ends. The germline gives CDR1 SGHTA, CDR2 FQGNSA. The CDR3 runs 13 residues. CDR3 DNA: TGTGCCAGCAGACCCCCCGGAGTGGATGAGCAGTTCTTC. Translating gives CASRPPGVDEQFF.

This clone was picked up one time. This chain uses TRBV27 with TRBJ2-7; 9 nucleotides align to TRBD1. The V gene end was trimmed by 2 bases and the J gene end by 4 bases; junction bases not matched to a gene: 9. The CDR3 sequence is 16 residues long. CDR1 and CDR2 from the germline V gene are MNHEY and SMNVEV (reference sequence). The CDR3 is CASSLDTGGDTYEQYF. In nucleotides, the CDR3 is TGTGCCAGCAGTTTAGATACAGGGGGCGACACTTACGAGCAGTACTTC.

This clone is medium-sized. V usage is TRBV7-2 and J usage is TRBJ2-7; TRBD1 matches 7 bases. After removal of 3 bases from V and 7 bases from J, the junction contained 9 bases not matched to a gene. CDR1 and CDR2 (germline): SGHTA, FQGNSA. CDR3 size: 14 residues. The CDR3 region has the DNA TGTGCCAGCAGCTTCGATACAGGGGCGCGGGAGCAGTACTTC. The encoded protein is CASSFDTGAREQYF.

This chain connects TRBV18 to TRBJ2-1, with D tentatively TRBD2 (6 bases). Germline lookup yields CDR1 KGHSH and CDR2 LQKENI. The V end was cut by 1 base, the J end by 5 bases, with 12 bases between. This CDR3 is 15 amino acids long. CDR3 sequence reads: CASSPRGGEDNEQFF. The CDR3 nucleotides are TGTGCCAGCTCACCACGGGGCGGGGAGGACAATGAGCAGTTCTTC.

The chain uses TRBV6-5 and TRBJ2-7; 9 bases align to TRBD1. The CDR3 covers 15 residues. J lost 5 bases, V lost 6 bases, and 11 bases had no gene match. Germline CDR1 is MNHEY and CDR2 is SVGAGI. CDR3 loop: CASRDPGQGRDEQYF. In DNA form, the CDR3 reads TGTGCCAGCAGGGACCCCGGACAGGGGAGGGACGAGCAGTACTTC.

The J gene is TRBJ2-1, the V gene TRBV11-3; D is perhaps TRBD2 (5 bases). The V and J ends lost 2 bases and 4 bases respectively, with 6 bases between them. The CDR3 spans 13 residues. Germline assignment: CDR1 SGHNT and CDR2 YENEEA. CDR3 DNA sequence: TGTGCCAGCAGCTTAACTAGATACAATGAGCAGTTCTTC. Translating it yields CASSLTRYNEQFF.

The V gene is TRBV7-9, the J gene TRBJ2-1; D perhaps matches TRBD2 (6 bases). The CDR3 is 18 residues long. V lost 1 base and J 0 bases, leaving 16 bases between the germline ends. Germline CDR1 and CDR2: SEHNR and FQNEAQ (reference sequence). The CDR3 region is CASSLGGGPGSSYNEQFF. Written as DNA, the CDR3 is TGTGCCAGCAGCTTAGGGGGAGGACCGGGAAGCTCCTACAATGAGCAGTTCTTC.

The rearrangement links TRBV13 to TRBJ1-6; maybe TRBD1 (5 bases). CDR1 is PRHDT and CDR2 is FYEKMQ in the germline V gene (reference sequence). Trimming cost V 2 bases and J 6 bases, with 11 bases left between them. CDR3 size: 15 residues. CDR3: CASSLRPGVNSPLHF. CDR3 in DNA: TGTGCCAGCAGCTTAAGGCCGGGGGTTAATTCACCCCTCCACTTT. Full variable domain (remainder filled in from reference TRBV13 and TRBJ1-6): AAGVIQSPRHLIKEKRETATLKCYPIPRHDTVYWYQQGPGQDPQFLISFYEKMQSDKGSIPDRFSAQQFSDYHSELNMSSLELGDSALYFCASSLRPGVNSPLHFGNGTRLTVT.

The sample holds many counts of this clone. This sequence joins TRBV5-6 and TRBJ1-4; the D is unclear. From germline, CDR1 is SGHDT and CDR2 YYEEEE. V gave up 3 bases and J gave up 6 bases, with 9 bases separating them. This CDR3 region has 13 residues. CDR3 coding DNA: TGTGCCAGCAGCTCGTACATGTATGAAAAACTGTTTTTT. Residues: CASSSYMYEKLFF.

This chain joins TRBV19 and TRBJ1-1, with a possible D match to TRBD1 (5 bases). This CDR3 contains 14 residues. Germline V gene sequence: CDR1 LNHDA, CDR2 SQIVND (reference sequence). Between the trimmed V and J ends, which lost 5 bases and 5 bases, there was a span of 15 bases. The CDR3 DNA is TGTGCCAGTAGTGTCCAGGGTGGGTGGACTGAAGCTTTCTTT. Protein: CASSVQGGWTEAFF.

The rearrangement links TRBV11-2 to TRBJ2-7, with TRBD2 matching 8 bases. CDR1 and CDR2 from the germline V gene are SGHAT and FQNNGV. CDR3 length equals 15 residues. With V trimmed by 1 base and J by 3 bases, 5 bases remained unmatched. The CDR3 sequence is CASSLGLASRYEQYF. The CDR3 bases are TGTGCCAGCAGCTTAGGACTAGCGTCTCGCTACGAGCAGTACTTC. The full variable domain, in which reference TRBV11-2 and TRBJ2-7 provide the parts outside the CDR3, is EAGVAQSPRYKIIEKRQSVAFWCNPISGHATLYWYQQILGQGPKLLIQFQNNGVVDDSQLPKDRFSAERLKGVDSTLKIQPAKLEDSAVYLCASSLGLASRYEQYFGPGTRLTVT.

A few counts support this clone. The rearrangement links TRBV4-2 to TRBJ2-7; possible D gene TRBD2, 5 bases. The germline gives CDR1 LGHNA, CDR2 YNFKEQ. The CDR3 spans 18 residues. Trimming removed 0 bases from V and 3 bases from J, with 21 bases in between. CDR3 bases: TGTGCCAGCAGCCAAGAAAAAGAAGAGGGAAGCGGCGTCTACGAGCAGTACTTC. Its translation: CASSQEKEEGSGVYEQYF.

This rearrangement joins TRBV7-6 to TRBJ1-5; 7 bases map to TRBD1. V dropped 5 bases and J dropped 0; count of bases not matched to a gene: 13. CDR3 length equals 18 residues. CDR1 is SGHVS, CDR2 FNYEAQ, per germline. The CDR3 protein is CASSPRQGSPYSNQPQHF. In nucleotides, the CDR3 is TGTGCCAGCAGCCCGCGACAGGGTAGCCCGTATAGCAATCAGCCCCAGCATTTT.

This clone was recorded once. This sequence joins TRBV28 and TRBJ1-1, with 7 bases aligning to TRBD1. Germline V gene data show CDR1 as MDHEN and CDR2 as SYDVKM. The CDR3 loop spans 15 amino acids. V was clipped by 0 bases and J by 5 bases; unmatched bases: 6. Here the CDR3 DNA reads TGTGCCAGCAGTTTATGGTGGTCGGACAGGACTGAAGCTTTCTTT. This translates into CASSLWWSDRTEAFF. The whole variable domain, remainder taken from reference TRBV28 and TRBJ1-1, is DVKVTQSSRYLVKRTGEKVFLECVQDMDHENMFWYRQDPGLGLRLIYFSYDVKMKEKGDIPEGYSVSREKKERFSLILESASTNQTSMYLCASSLWWSDRTEAFFGQGTRLTVV.

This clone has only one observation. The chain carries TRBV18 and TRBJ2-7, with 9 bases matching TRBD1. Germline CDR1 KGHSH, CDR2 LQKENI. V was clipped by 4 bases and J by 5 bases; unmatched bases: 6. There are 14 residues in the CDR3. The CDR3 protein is CASSQGQGTHEQYF. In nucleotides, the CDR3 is TGTGCCAGCTCACAGGGACAGGGTACCCACGAGCAGTACTTC.

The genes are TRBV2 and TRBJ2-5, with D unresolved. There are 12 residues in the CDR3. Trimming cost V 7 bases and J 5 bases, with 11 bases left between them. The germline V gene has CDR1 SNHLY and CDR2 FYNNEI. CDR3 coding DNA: TGTGCCAGCACTCCTATCGGGGAGACCCAGTACTTC. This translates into CASTPIGETQYF.

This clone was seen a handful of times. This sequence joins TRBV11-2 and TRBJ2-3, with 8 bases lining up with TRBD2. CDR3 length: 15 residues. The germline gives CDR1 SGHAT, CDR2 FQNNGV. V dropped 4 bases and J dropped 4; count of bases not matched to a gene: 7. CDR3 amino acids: CASSSGGRLADTQYF. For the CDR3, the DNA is TGTGCCAGCAGCTCAGGCGGGAGGTTGGCAGATACGCAGTATTTT.